The clone carrying this TCR beta chain was seen a few times. Its antigen is not identified. Isolation of PBMCs gave at least 7 million cells per sample. Primers used in a second PCR of about 6 to 12 cycles were a sample-barcoded 5' primer and a J-beta primer mix. Every cDNA molecule bore a tag from a template-switch adaptor containing 12 random nucleotides. TCRdb ran MiXCR on the 5' RACE reads and lists one entry per CDR3 protein. The sample contains 1.5 million to 1.9 million distinct CDR3 sequences, 42% of which appear only once. Germline assignment: CDR1 KGHSH and CDR2 LQKENI. The V segment lost 2 bases and the J segment 4 bases; nucleotides outside the gene matches: 5. The CDR3 sequence is 14 residues long. The data were taken from a study of blood T cells in healthy people across ages. Study-level results: It was not known whether donors were CMV positive (a possible confounder of expanded clonotype changes).

Sequencing used blood. The chain combines TRBV18 with TRBJ2-7; 7 positions match TRBD1. The receptor was derived from a woman under 30 in good health. The CDR3: CASSPGRGQYEQYF. CDR3 bases: TGTGCCAGCTCACCAGGAAGGGGGCAATACGAGCAGTACTTC.